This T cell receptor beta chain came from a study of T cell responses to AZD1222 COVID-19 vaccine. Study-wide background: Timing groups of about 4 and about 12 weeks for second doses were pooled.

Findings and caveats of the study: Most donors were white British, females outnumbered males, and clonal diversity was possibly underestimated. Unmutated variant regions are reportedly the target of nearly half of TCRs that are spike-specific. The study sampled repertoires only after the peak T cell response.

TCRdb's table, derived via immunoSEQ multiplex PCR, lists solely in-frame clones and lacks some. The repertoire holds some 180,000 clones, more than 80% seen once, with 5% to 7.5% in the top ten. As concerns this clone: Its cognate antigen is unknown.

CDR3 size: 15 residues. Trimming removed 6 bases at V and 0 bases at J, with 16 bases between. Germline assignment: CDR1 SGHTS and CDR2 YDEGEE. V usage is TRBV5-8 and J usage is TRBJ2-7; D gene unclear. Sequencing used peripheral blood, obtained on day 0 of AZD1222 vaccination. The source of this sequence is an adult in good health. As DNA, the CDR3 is TGTGCCAGCACCCCCGTGTGGCTAAGCTCCTACGAGCAGTACTTC. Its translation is CASTPVWLSSYEQYF.